This TCR beta chain is drawn from a study of graft-versus-host responses after intestinal transplantation. About the study: Every recipient underwent anti-thymocyte globulin induction, then tacrolimus and steroids for two to four years. Whole-study results and caveats: Those patients showing graft-donor T cell macrochimerism displayed high graft-versus-host to host-versus-graft clonal ratios in allografts. GvH clones were found in recipient marrow; some appeared first in ileum or blood.

Of note for this clone: Its antigen is still unknown.

Profiling relied on immunoSEQ multiplex PCR, and the TCRdb table lists in-frame clones only, not all of them. The data show around 16,000 clones, with approximately 88% seen just once and roughly 5.5% held by the top ten. The sequences come from PBMCs, collected 110 days after intestinal transplant. The TCR comes from a human patient who received an intestinal transplant, so some T cells may come from the graft donor.

The CDR3 reads CASSAIYGEFF. CDR3 DNA sequence: TGTGCCAGCAGTGCTATATACGGGGAGTTCTTC. This chain links TRBV2 with TRBJ2-1; D may be TRBD2 (5 bases). The CDR3 loop spans 11 amino acids. Germline assignment: CDR1 SNHLY and CDR2 FYNNEI. Trimming pared 4 bases from V and 14 bases from J, leaving 12 bases between.